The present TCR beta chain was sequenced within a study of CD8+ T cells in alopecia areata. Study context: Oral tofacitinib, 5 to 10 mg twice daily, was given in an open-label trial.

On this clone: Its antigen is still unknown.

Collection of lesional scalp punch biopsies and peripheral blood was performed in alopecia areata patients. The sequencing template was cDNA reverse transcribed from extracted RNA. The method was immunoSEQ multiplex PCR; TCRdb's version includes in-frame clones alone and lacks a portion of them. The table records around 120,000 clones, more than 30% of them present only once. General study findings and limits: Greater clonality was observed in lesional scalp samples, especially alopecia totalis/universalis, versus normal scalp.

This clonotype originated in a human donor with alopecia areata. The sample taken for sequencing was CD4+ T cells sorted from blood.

The CDR3 sequence is CASSIAGGQDTQYF. The CDR3 nucleotides are TGTGCCAGCTCGATAGCGGGGGGGCAAGATACGCAGTATTTT. The J gene is TRBJ2-3, the V gene TRBV7-3; 11 bases are shared with TRBD2. The CDR3 consists of 14 residues. Germline V gives CDR1 SGHTA, CDR2 FQGTGA. V was clipped by 8 bases and J by 5 bases; unmatched bases: 6.